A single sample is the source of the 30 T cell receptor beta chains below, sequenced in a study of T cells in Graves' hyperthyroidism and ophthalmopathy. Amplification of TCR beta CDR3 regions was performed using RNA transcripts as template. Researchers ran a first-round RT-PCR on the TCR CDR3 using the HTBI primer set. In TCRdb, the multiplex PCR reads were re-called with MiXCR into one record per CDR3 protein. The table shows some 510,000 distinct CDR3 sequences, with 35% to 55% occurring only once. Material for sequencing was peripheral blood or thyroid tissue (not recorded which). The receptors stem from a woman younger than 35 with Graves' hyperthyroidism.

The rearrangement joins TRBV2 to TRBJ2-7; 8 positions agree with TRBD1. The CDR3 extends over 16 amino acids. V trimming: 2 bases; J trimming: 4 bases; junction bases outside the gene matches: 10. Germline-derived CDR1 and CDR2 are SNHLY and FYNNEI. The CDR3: CASSEPSRGRLYEQYF. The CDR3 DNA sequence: TGTGCCAGCAGTGAACCCTCCAGGGGGCGGCTTTACGAGCAGTACTTC. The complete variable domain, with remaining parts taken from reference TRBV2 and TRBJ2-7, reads EPEVTQTPSHQVTQMGQEVILRCVPISNHLYFYWYRQILGQKVEFLVSFYNNEISEKSEIFDDQFSVERPDGSNFTLKIRSTKLEDSAMYFCASSEPSRGRLYEQYFGPGTRLTVT.

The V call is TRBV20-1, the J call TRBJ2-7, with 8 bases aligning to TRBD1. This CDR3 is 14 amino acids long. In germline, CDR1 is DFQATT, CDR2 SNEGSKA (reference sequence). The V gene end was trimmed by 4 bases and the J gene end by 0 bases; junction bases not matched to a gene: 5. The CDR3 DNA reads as TGCAGTGCTATGGGCAGGGGGCCCTCCTACGAGCAGTACTTC. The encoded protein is CSAMGRGPSYEQYF.

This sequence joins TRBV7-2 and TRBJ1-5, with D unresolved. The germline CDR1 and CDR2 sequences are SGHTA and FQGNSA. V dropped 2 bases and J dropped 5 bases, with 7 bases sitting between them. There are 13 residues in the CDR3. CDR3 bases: TGTGCCAGCAGCTTAAGGGTTGATCAGCCCCAGCATTTT. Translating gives CASSLRVDQPQHF. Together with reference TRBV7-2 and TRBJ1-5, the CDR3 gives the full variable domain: GAGVSQSPSNKVTEKGKDVELRCDPISGHTALYWYRQSLGQGLEFLIYFQGNSAPDKSGLPSDRFSAERTGGSVSTLTIQRTQQEDSAVYLCASSLRVDQPQHFGDGTRLSIL.

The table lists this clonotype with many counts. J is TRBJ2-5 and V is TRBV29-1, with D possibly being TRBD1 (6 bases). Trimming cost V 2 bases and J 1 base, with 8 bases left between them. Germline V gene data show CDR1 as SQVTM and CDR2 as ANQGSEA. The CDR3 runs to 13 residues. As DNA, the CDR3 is TGCAGCGTTGAACCAGGGGTCCAAGAGACCCAGTACTTC. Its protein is CSVEPGVQETQYF.

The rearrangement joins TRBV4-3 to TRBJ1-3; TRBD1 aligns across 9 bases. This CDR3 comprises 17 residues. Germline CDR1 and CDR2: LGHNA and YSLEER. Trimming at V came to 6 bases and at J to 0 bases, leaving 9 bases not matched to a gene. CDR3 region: CASSRQGVILSGNTIYF. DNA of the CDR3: TGCGCCAGCAGTCGACAGGGGGTCATTCTCTCTGGAAACACCATATATTTT.

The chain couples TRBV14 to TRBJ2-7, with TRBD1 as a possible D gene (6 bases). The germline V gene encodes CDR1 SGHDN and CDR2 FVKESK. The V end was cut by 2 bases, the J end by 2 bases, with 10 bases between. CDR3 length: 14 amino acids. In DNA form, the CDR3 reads TGTGCCAGCAGCCAACGACAGGAGCCCTACGAGCAGTACTTC. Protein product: CASSQRQEPYEQYF.

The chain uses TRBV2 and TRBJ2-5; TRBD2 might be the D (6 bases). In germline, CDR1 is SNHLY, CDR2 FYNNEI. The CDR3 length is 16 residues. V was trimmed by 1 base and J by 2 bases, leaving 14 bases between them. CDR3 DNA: TGTGCCAGCAGTGAAGGAGAGCGGGCGGGACAAGAGACCCAGTACTTC. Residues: CASSEGERAGQETQYF.

The CDR3 sequence: CASSQTGEGSYEQYF. CDR3 nucleotides: TGCGCCAGCAGCCAAACAGGGGAGGGCTCCTACGAGCAGTACTTC. This rearrangement joins TRBV4-1 to TRBJ2-7; D assignment may be TRBD1 or TRBD2 (7 bases each). This CDR3 spans 15 amino acids. Germline V gene sequence: CDR1 MGHRA, CDR2 YSYEKL. V lost 2 bases to trimming and J lost 0 bases, with 11 bases between them.

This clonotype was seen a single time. CDR3 in DNA: TGTGCCAGTAGTATTACGTTTGGTAAGGATGTCTACGAGCAGTACTTC. As protein: CASSITFGKDVYEQYF. The V and J genes are TRBV19 and TRBJ2-7; D remains ambiguous. V lost 3 bases, J lost 3 bases, and 18 bases lay in between. CDR1 and CDR2 from the germline V gene are LNHDA and SQIVND (reference sequence). The CDR3 runs to 16 residues.

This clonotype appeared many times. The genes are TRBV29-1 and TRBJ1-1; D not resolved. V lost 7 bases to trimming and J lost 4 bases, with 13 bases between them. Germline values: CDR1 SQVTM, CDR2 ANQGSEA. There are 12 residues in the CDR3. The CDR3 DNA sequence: TGCAGCGCCCGCGGGCAGGCCACTGAAGCTTTCTTT. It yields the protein CSARGQATEAFF.

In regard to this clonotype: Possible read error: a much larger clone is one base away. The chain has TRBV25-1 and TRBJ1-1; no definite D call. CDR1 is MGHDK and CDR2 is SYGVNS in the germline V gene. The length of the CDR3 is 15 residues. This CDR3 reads CASSQAAYFNTEAFF. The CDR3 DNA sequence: TGCGCCAGCAGTCAGGCAGCCTACTTCAACACTGAAGCTTTCTTT.

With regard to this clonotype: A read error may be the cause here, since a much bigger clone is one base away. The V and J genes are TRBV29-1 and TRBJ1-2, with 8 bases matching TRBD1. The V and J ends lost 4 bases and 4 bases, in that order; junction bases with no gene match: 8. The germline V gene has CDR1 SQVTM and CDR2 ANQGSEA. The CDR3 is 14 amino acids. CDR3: CSVGGTGPGYGYTF. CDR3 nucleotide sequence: TGCAGCGTTGGAGGGACAGGCCCTGGCTATGGCTACACCTTC. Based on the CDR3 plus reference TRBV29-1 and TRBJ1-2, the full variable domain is SAVISQKPSRDICQRGTSLTIQCQVDSQVTMMFWYRQQPGQSLTLIATANQGSEATYESGFVIDKFPISRPNLTFSTLTVSNMSPEDSSIYLCSVGGTGPGYGYTFGSGTRLTVV.

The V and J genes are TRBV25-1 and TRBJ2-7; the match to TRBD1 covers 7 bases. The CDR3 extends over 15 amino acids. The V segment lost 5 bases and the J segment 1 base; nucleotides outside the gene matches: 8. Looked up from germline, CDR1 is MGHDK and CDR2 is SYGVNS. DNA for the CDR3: TGTGCCAGCAGTCCCCTCGGGACAGCTTCCTACGAGCAGTACTTC. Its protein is CASSPLGTASYEQYF.

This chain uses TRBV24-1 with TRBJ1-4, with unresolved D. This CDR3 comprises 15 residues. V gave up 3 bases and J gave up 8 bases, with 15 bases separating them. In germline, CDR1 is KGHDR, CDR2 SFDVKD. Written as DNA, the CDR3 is TGTGCCACCAGTGATGGAGCCGTCTTAGAGGAAAAACTGTTTTTT. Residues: CATSDGAVLEEKLFF.

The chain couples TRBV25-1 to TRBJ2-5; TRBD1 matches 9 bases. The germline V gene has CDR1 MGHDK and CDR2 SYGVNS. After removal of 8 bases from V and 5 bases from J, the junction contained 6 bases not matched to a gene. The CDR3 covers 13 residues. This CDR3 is CASLGGTGETQYF. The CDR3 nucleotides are TGTGCCAGCTTGGGCGGGACAGGGGAGACCCAGTACTTC.

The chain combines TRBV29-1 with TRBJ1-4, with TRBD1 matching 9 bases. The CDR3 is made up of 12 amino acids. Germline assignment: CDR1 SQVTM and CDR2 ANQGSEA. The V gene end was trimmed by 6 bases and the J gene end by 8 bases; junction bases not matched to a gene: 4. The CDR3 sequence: CSVRQGGEKLFF. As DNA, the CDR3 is TGCAGCGTCCGACAGGGGGGCGAAAAACTGTTTTTT. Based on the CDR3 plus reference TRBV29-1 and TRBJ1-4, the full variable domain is SAVISQKPSRDICQRGTSLTIQCQVDSQVTMMFWYRQQPGQSLTLIATANQGSEATYESGFVIDKFPISRPNLTFSTLTVSNMSPEDSSIYLCSVRQGGEKLFFGSGTQLSVL.

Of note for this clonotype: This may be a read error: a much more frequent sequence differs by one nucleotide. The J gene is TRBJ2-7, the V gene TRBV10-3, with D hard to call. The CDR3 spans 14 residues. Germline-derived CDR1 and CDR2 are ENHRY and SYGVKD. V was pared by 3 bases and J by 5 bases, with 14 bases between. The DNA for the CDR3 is TGTGCCATCAGTGACCCCGACAAGGGCCACGAGCAGTACTTC. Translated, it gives CAISDPDKGHEQYF.

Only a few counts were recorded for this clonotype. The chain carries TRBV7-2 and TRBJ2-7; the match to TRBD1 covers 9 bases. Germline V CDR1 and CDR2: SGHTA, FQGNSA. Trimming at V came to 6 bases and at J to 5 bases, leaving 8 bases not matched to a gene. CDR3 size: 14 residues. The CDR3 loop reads CASRTGTGLDEQYF. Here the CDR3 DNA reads TGTGCCAGCAGAACCGGGACAGGGTTGGACGAGCAGTACTTC.

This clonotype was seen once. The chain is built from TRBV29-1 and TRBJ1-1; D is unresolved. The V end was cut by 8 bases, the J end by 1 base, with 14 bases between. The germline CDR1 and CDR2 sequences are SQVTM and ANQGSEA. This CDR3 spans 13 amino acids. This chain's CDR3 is CSQDLWANTEAFF. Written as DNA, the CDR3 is TGCAGCCAAGATCTTTGGGCGAACACTGAAGCTTTCTTT.

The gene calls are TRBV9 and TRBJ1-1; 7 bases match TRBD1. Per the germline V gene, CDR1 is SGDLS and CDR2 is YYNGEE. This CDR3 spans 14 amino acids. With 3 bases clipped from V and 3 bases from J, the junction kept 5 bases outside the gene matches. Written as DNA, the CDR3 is TGTGCCAGCAGCGCTCCAGACAGGGACACTGAAGCTTTCTTT. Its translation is CASSAPDRDTEAFF.

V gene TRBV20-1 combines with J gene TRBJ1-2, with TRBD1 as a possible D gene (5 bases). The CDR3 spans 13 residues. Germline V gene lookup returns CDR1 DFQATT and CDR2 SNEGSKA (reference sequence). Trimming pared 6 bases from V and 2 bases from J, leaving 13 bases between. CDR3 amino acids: CSASPGGNYGYTF. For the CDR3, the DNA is TGCAGTGCCTCCCCCGGGGGGAACTATGGCTACACCTTC.

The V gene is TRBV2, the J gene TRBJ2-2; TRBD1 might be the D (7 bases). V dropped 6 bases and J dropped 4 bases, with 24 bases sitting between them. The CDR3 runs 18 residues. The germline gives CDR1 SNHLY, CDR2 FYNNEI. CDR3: CASSELTGEVVGTGELFF. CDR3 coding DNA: TGTGCCAGCAGCGAACTCACAGGGGAGGTCGTCGGCACCGGGGAGCTGTTTTTT.

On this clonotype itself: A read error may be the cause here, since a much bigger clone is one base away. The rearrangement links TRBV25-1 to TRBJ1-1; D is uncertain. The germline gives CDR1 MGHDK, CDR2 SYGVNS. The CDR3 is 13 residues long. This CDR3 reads CASSQDRTTEVFF. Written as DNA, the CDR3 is TGCGCCAGCAGCCAAGACCGTACCACTGAAGTTTTCTTT.

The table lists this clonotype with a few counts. The CDR3 DNA reads TGTGCCAGCAGCCCAGACGATGTAGTCTCCCAAGAGACCCAGTACTTC. This encodes CASSPDDVVSQETQYF. The chain has TRBV9 and TRBJ2-5, with D unclear. Between the trimmed V and J ends, which lost 4 bases and 1 base, there was a span of 17 bases. Germline V gene lookup returns CDR1 SGDLS and CDR2 YYNGEE. The CDR3 loop spans 16 amino acids.

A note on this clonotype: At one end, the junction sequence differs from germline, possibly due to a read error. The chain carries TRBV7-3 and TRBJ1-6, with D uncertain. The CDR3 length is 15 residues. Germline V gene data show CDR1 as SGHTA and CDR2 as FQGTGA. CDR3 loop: CASSQVYTYNSPLHF. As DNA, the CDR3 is TGCGCCAGCAGCCAAGTTTACACCTATAATTCACCCCTCCACTTT.

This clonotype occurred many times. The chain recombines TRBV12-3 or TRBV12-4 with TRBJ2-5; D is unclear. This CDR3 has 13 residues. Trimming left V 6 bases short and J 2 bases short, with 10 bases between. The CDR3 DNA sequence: TGTGCCAGCAGACAGACGCCACAAGAGACCCAGTACTTC. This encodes CASRQTPQETQYF.

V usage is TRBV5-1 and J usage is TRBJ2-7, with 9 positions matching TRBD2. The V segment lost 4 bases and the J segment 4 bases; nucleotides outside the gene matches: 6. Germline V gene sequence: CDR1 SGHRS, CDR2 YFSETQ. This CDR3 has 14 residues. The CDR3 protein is CASSGAGLAYEQYF. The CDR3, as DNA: TGCGCCAGCAGCGGAGCGGGACTAGCATACGAGCAGTACTTC.

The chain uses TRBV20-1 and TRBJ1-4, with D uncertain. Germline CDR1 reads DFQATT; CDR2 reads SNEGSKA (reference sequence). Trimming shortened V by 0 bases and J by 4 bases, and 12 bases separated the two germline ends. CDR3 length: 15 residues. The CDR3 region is CSARDGRSNNEKLFF. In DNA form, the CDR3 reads TGCAGTGCTAGAGATGGGCGCAGTAATAATGAAAAACTGTTTTTT.

The CDR3 sequence: CASIRGGQPQHF. The DNA for the CDR3 is TGTGCCAGTATCAGGGGGGGCCAGCCCCAGCATTTT. This chain links TRBV19 with TRBJ1-5; 7 nucleotides agree with TRBD1. CDR1 is LNHDA and CDR2 is SQIVND in the germline V gene (reference sequence). The trim removed 7 bases at V and 7 bases at J, leaving 4 bases unmatched. The CDR3 runs to 12 residues.

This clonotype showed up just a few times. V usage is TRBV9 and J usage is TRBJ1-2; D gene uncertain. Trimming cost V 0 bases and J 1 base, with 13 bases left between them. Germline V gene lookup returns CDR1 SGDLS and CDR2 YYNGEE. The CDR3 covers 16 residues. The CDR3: CASSVGDSGFNYGYTF. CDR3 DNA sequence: TGTGCCAGCAGCGTAGGTGATTCTGGTTTTAACTATGGCTACACCTTC. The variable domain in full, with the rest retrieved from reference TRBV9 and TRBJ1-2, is DSGVTQTPKHLITATGQRVTLRCSPRSGDLSVYWYQQSLDQGLQFLIQYYNGEERAKGNILERFSAQQFPDLHSELNLSSLELGDSALYFCASSVGDSGFNYGYTFGSGTRLTVV.